The source of this TCR beta chain is a study of cytomegalovirus exposure and HLA in healthy donors. Overall study findings and caveats: Most likely, a cluster of highly shared sequence variants arose as a sequencing artifact. Most TCR sequences proved rare, with some public TCRs found in many donors. Presence/absence analysis assumed near-uniform sequencing depth across donors. HLA allele associations emerged for around 16,000 TCR beta sequences in a later analysis, at 0.05 false discovery rate.

Vbeta (60) and Jbeta (13) primers were used in the PCR. Libraries were prepared by immunoSEQ multiplex PCR; TCRdb keeps only in-frame clonotypes and omits some of them. The sample shows 200,000 to 250,000 clones, 75% to 85% of them seen only once. The CDR3 length is 15 residues. In germline, CDR1 is KGHSH, CDR2 LQKENI. Deletions cut 2 bases from V and 0 bases from J, with 10 bases between. Points on this clone: The antigen remains undetermined.

Sequencing was performed on PBMCs. The sequence came from a woman in her forties in good health and CMV-seronegative. This chain links TRBV18 with TRBJ1-1, with a possible D match to TRBD1 (5 bases). The CDR3 sequence: CASSPRGGVNTEAFF. The CDR3 nucleotides read TGTGCCAGCTCACCAAGGGGAGGGGTGAACACTGAAGCTTTCTTT.